A few counts support the clone carrying this T cell receptor (beta chain). Its matching antigen is unknown. The data belong to a study of cytomegalovirus exposure and HLA in healthy donors. Study results and limitations: Among TCR sequences, most were rare, though some public TCRs appeared in many donors.

Repertoires were generated with immunoSEQ multiplex PCR, while TCRdb's copy carries only in-frame clones and drops some. The profile shows about 64,000 clones, about 92% of them singletons. This sequence was found in a woman aged 18-29 years in good health and CMV-seronegative. Material for sequencing was PBMCs.

The CDR3 DNA reads as TGTGCCACCAGCAGTCTTCTATTGGGCCGTATTGAAAAACTGTTTTTT. Translated, it gives CATSSLLLGRIEKLFF. The rearrangement links TRBV15 to TRBJ1-4; D is ambiguous. The germline V gene has CDR1 LNHNV and CDR2 YYDKDF (reference sequence). The germline V and J ends were trimmed by 3 bases and 7 bases, with 18 bases remaining between them. The CDR3 runs 16 residues.